This T cell receptor beta chain was sequenced in a study of cytomegalovirus exposure and HLA in healthy donors listed by TCRdb under 2017. For context, the study as a whole: According to an earlier analysis of 550 to 700 of the donors, about 179 million T cells yielded 120 million or so unique TCR beta sequences and roughly 280 Gb of sequence data. An early release covering just under 650 HLA-typed donors comprised about 300 gigabases of sequencing data and around 86 million unique TCR sequences. Of the 300 to 500 genotyped donors, over 80% were placed in the genetic ancestry cluster associated with self-reported Caucasian donors. The study aimed to test whether signatures of past pathogen exposure could be identified by cataloging public T cell receptors. Using immunosequencing, the study profiled T cell repertoires from fewer than 700 subjects and related those repertoires to cytomegalovirus serostatus. Besides the first cohort of approximately 710 subjects, a separate validation cohort made up of 90 to 150 different subjects was used. To predict cytomegalovirus infection status, the study brought together high-throughput TCR immunosequencing, statistical association of individual TCRs with disease status, and machine learning. A later analysis re-analyzed previously published TCR beta repertoires from 660 or so donors and added high-resolution HLA genotyping to study TCR occurrence patterns. The later analysis used no new phenotypic data to find candidate immune exposures, relying instead on TCR beta sequences and their occurrence across donors. In an earlier analysis of roughly 600 of the donors, high-throughput TCR beta sequencing was used to judge whether each TCR beta V gene segment behaved as functional or pseudogenic. Donor age, sex, ethnicity and CMV serostatus were collected together with the repertoire data. A later genetic analysis took genome-wide SNP genotypes for about three fifths of the 666 donors and used that subset as a discovery cohort. Every repertoire in the discovery cohort had been generated on one and the same sequencing platform. HLA typing covered class I and class II loci at four-digit resolution. The number of typed donors differed by locus: roughly 629-640 for A, B, C, DRB1 and DQB1; 500 to 550 for DQA1; over 600 for DPA1; and roughly 450 for DPB1. Four to six DR-DQ haplotypes were handled as single units for association and clustering, since linkage in the cohort was strong. Among about 410 genotyped donors of the cohort, an average of approximately 240,000 unique TCR beta nucleotide sequences was sequenced per donor, of which 15% to 20% were non-productive.

The cohort consisted of hundreds of healthy bone marrow donors. Cohort members were all nominally healthy when sampled, although unrecorded immune exposures were likely present. The donor was CMV seronegative and belonged to the group of 320 or so seronegative cohort members. Every donor gave a peripheral blood sample, and the peripheral blood mononuclear cells from that sample were used for TCR beta sequencing. The Qiagen DNeasy Blood Extraction Kit was used to extract genomic DNA from the blood cell samples. Library method: the immunoSEQ multiplex PCR assay. The multiplex PCR relied on a mix of 60 forward primers for TCR Vbeta segments and 13 reverse primers for TCR Jbeta segments. The CDR3 region of rearranged TCR beta genes was amplified from genomic DNA with a multiplex PCR assay. Amplified TCR beta libraries were sequenced as 87-base-pair reads on the Illumina HiSeq System. The source study handled its data this way. A later analysis counted some 74 million unique TCR beta chains across the 550 to 700 repertoires, and some 11 million of these chains were shared by at least two donors. A nearest-neighbor algorithm error-corrected the raw reads and collapsed the reads into unique sequences, merging closely related sequences to remove PCR and sequencing errors. CDR3 sequences were aligned to IMGT reference sequences to assign V, D and J gene segments. For a sequence to be retained, a match of at least six nucleotides was required to both a V gene segment and a J gene segment. Rearrangements were classified as productive when the CDR3 lacked stop codons and remained in frame with V and J, and all other rearrangements were classified as non-productive. Following IMGT convention, CDR3 was defined as the stretch from the second conserved V-encoded cysteine to the conserved J-encoded phenylalanine. The earlier analysis of about 620 of the donors excluded sequences that lacked an unambiguous match to a single V gene segment. An earlier analysis of about 600 of the donors called V segments functional above 56.7% productive rearrangements and segregating when the between-donor standard deviation exceeded 5%. A statistical classification framework was built to diagnose cytomegalovirus status from the catalog of TCR beta chain sequences. In a later analysis, TCR nucleotide sequences were compared against IMGT/GENE-DB human TR gene sequences so that V and J genes could be assigned. The TCRdist pipeline was used in a later analysis to assign CDR3 sequences and most-parsimonious VDJ recombination scenarios. In a later analysis, each TCR beta chain was defined by its CDR3 amino acid sequence together with its V-gene family, and reads without a unique V-gene family were excluded. In a later analysis, 450 to 600 highly shared, low-generation-probability nucleotide sequences were removed to address suspected cross-contamination and a sequencing artifact. For each public chain, a later analysis derived a clonal expansion index from normalized ranks of inferred template counts within each repertoire. In a later analysis, generation probabilities were computed with a VDJ recombination model fitted to out-of-frame rearrangements, and the resulting probabilities were checked against IGoR. In a later analysis, TCR-TCR, TCR-HLA and TCR-CMV co-occurrence was scored with hypergeometric tests, and a repertoire-size bias correction was applied to TCR pairs. False discovery rates were estimated in a later analysis by permuting HLA or CMV assignments 20 times. In a later analysis, co-occurring TCRs were grouped using DBSCAN, with TCRdist sequence similarity added in when clustering inside HLA-allele-positive subsets. Repertoires with fewer than 30,000 or more than 120,000 public chains, plus five repertoires with anomalous nucleotide sharing, were excluded from co-occurrence clustering. Held by TCRdb, this immuneACCESS table contains in-frame sequences only and omits some clones. Under half of the omission traces to an unresolved V gene where checked; the cause of the rest is unknown. D and trimming come from the DNA, and the V and J calls and clone size come from that table. The sample yields some 150,000 clones; around three quarters were counted once. Jointly, the top ten make up roughly 2% of the sample.

The CDR3 holds 14 amino acids from the cysteine to the phenylalanine. The DNA shown is the 42-base CDR3, in frame from base 1. Here V drops 5 bases and J drops 3 bases, and the junction holds 3 bases not matched to any gene. According to the germline V gene (reference sequence), CDR1 reads SEHNR and CDR2 reads FQNEAQ. Overall study results and their limits: Most TCR sequences were observed very rarely across donors, whereas some public TCRs were present in many individuals. V-gene and J-gene trimming of TCR beta chains was associated with a missense DCLRE1C variant in a later genetic analysis, and the association was replicated in an independent cohort. Because some donors lacked HLA typing at each locus, the association tests relied only on the typed subset. In a later analysis, HLA-associated TCR beta chains showed more clonal expansion and lower generation probabilities than non-associated chains that were equally common. Assigning TCR associations to individual alleles was difficult when HLA alleles, especially DR and DQ, strongly co-occurred. The earlier analysis of approximately 590 of the donors excluded fewer than 20 rarely observed V segments, including chromosome 9 orphons, because counts were too low. A later genetic analysis reported fewer N-insertions in productive TCRs among donors in an Asian-associated ancestry cluster than the roughly 640-donor mean. According to a later analysis, parvovirus B19, influenza, CMV and Epstein-Barr virus appeared linked to several top co-occurrence clusters. Correlated functional status among segregating V segments might be attributable to linkage disequilibrium, but an unknown experimental factor could not be ruled out. It was suggested by the authors that the approach could potentially be generalized to other disease states and immunological phenotypes. In a later analysis, TCR association rates were found to vary across HLA loci, with the most associated TCRs seen for DRB1 alleles and the fewest for HLA-C alleles. A further reported finding was that TCR beta sequences accurately predicted the HLA-A and HLA-B alleles for most subjects in the first cohort. In vitro tests confirmed that a few of the cytomegalovirus-associated TCR beta chains recognize cytomegalovirus antigens. CMV serostatus was the only immune exposure information available for the cohort. In both the original and validation cohorts, the classifier was reported to diagnose cytomegalovirus status with high specificity and sensitivity. In a later analysis, most CMV-associated TCR beta chains were found to appear HLA-restricted, with HLA associations seemingly driven largely by CMV exposure. Because the 87-base-pair reads could not distinguish some IMGT-functional V segments, including TRBV6-2 and TRBV6-3, those segments were excluded. Presence/absence analyses assumed roughly uniform sequencing depth across donors, an assumption that may not hold. Only TCR beta chains were sequenced in this cohort, and the absence of alpha or paired-chain data limited detectable features. A later analysis associated 15,000 or so TCR beta sequences with specific HLA alleles at a false discovery rate of 0.05. A cluster of highly shared sequence variants was judged likely to represent a technical artifact of the sequencing pipeline. The study listed 150 to 200 TCR beta chains as associated with cytomegalovirus. In an earlier analysis of approximately 590 of the donors, most TCR beta V segments were observed in productive rearrangements about 87% or about 30% of the time, broadly matching IMGT annotations.

As regards this clone: The target of this receptor is not known. No base quality information exists; no much larger clone differs at one position.

This sequence was found in a man aged 40-49 years in good health and CMV-seronegative. The chain links TRBV7-9 with TRBJ2-5, with 10 middle bases fitting TRBD1. The sequencing input was PBMCs. Here the CDR3 is given as CASSLGQGEETQYF. The nucleotide sequence is TGTGCCAGCAGCCTTGGACAGGGGGAAGAGACCCAGTACTTC.